These 14 T cell receptor beta chains originate from one sample sequenced in a study of blood T cell repertoires in COVID-19 (TCRdb year 2020). Libraries were prepared through the immunoSEQ multiplex PCR assay. TCRdb stores this immuneACCESS table with in-frame sequences only. Part of the clones is absent; in the studies checked, under half of the shortfall reflects unresolved V genes, and no reason is known for the rest. The sample has some 72,000 clones on record, 80% to 90% of them singletons. Around 0.58% of the sample is in the top ten clones. The sample comprised peripheral blood. Receptor source: a man aged 55 to 70 with acute or convalescent COVID-19.

The chain joins TRBV7-8 to TRBJ2-3, with D uncertain. Trimming removed 2 bases from V and 0 bases from J, with 9 bases in between. In germline, CDR1 is SGHVS, CDR2 FQNEAQ. The CDR3 runs to 15 residues. The CDR3 spells CASSLLLTSTDTQYF. DNA of the CDR3: TGTGCCAGCAGCTTACTCCTTACTAGCACAGATACGCAGTATTTT.

This clone has a handful of counts. V is TRBV10-3 and J is TRBJ2-7; D might be TRBD1 (5 bases). The V end lost 3 bases, the J end lost 5 bases, and 14 bases lay between the germline ends. The germline V gene has CDR1 ENHRY and CDR2 SYGVKD. The CDR3 sequence is 14 residues long. CDR3 in amino acids: CAISDGAETNEQYF. In DNA, the CDR3 is TGTGCCATCAGTGATGGGGCTGAAACTAACGAGCAGTACTTC.

The chain combines TRBV5-4 with TRBJ1-1; the D is unclear. The CDR3 contains 13 residues. V was shortened by 2 bases and J by 0 bases, with 5 bases between the two germline ends. The germline gives CDR1 SGHNT, CDR2 YYREEE (reference sequence). The CDR3 nucleotides read TGTGCCAGCAGCTTCGACTTGAACACTGAAGCTTTCTTT. Protein sequence: CASSFDLNTEAFF. The variable domain in full, with the rest retrieved from reference TRBV5-4 and TRBJ1-1, is ETGVTQSPTHLIKTRGQQVTLRCSSQSGHNTVSWYQQALGQGPQFIFQYYREEENGRGNFPPRFSGLQFPNYSSELNVNALELDDSALYLCASSFDLNTEAFFGQGTRLTVV.

V and J are TRBV5-1 and TRBJ1-1, with D tentatively TRBD1 (6 bases). Trimming removed 4 bases at V and 1 base at J, with 17 bases between. The CDR3 has 16 residues. The V gene's germline CDR1 is SGHRS and CDR2 YFSETQ. The CDR3 loop is CASSLDFRTENTEAFF. In DNA, the CDR3 is TGCGCCAGCAGCCTGGACTTTAGGACAGAGAACACTGAAGCTTTCTTT.

This clone was counted only a few times. The chain links TRBV7-2 to TRBJ1-2; possibly TRBD1 for D (6 bases). V was cut by 4 bases and J by 2 bases, with 17 bases left in between. The CDR3 is 16 residues long. Germline values: CDR1 SGHTA, CDR2 FQGNSA. CDR3 in DNA: TGTGCCAGCAGCTCCGCAGACAGGATAGCAAACTATGGCTACACCTTC. Translating it yields CASSSADRIANYGYTF.

This clone is a singleton in its sample. This chain uses TRBV6-5 with TRBJ1-2; a weak D match, TRBD1 (6 bases). Trimming stripped 6 bases from V and 8 bases from J, with 16 bases between. This CDR3 has 13 amino acids. The germline CDR1 and CDR2 sequences are MNHEY and SVGAGI. Here the CDR3 DNA reads TGTGCCAGCAGGAGGGGGGGGTCAGAGGGCTACACCTTC. As protein: CASRRGGSEGYTF.

The chain joins TRBV27 to TRBJ2-7; tentative D call: TRBD2 (6 bases). CDR1 and CDR2 from the germline V gene are MNHEY and SMNVEV (reference sequence). This CDR3 comprises 14 residues. Trimming shortened V by 3 bases and J by 0 bases, and 9 bases separated the two germline ends. The CDR3 DNA reads as TGTGCCAGCAGTTTGGGAGGTTCCTCCTACGAGCAGTACTTC. It specifies CASSLGGSSYEQYF.

This clone was counted a single time. The chain has TRBV4-1 and TRBJ1-2; D ambiguous. The CDR3 has 14 amino acids. Trimming removed 2 bases at V and 6 bases at J, with 13 bases between. CDR1 MGHRA and CDR2 YSYEKL come from the germline V gene. CDR3 in DNA: TGCGCCAGCAGCCAACCTCAGATATTAAATGGCTACACCTTC. Residues: CASSQPQILNGYTF.

The chain employs TRBV5-1 and TRBJ2-1; the match to TRBD2 covers 7 bases. The CDR3 sequence is 15 residues long. Trimming cost V 5 bases and J 8 bases; bases outside gene matches: 13. CDR1 SGHRS and CDR2 YFSETQ come from the germline V gene. In nucleotides, the CDR3 is TGCGCCAGCAGATGGGGTGCGGGGGAAGGGGATGAGCAGTTCTTC. It yields the protein CASRWGAGEGDEQFF.

The chain couples TRBV3-1 (or the pseudogene TRBV3-2) to TRBJ2-7; 7 bases are shared with TRBD2. V lost 3 bases and J lost 2; bases outside the gene matches: 7. The CDR3 runs 15 residues. The germline gives CDR1 LGHDT, CDR2 YNNKEL (reference sequence). The CDR3 region is CASSHTGTIAYEQYF. The DNA for the CDR3 is TGTGCCAGCAGCCACACGGGGACTATCGCCTACGAGCAGTACTTC.

Only one count was recorded for this clone. V and J are TRBV25-1 and TRBJ1-1; TRBD1 matches 8 bases. With 2 bases clipped from V and 0 bases from J, the junction kept 8 bases outside the gene matches. The CDR3 has 17 amino acids. The germline V gene has CDR1 MGHDK and CDR2 SYGVNS. The DNA for the CDR3 is TGTGCCAGCAGTGAAACGCCACAGGGGGGGATGAACACTGAAGCTTTCTTT. It codes for CASSETPQGGMNTEAFF.

The V gene is TRBV2, the J gene TRBJ2-2; the match to TRBD2 covers 14 bases. This CDR3 is 15 amino acids long. Germline trimming cut 6 bases from V and 5 bases from J; bases unmatched to any gene: 2. The germline V gene has CDR1 SNHLY and CDR2 FYNNEI. The CDR3 sequence: CASRGLAGVTGELFF. The CDR3 nucleotides read TGTGCCAGCAGGGGACTAGCGGGAGTGACCGGGGAGCTGTTTTTT.

The chain carries TRBV4-1 and TRBJ1-3; unclear D gene. Germline CDR1 MGHRA, CDR2 YSYEKL. The CDR3 has 18 amino acids. Trimming shortened V by 0 bases and J by 2 bases, and 17 bases separated the two germline ends. CDR3 DNA sequence: TGCGCCAGCAGCCAAGATTTGATGAACTGGGGAGCTGGAAACACCATATATTTT. This sequence encodes CASSQDLMNWGAGNTIYF.

Comments on this clone: This CDR3 is also generated by other DNA sequences in the sample. The chain is built from TRBV12-3 or TRBV12-4 and TRBJ1-2; 9 positions match TRBD1. The CDR3 loop spans 13 amino acids. Trimming took 6 bases from V and 4 from J; bases not matched to a gene: 3. CDR3 sequence reads: CASSPGQGYGYTF. The CDR3 bases are TGTGCCAGCAGCCCGGGACAGGGCTATGGCTACACCTTC.